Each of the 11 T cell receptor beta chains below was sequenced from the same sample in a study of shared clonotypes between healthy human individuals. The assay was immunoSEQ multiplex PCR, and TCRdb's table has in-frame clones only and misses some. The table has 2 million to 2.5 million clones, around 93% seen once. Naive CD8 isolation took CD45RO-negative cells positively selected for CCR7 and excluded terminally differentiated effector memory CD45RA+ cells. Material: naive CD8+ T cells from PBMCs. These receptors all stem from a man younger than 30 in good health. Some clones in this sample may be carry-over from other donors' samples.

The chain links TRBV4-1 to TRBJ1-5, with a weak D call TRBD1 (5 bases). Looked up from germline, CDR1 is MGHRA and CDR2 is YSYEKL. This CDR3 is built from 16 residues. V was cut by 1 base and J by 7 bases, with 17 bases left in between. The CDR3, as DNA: TGCGCCAGCAGCCAAGTTGGGGGACGCGGAGGACAGCCCCAGCATTTT. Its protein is CASSQVGGRGGQPQHF.

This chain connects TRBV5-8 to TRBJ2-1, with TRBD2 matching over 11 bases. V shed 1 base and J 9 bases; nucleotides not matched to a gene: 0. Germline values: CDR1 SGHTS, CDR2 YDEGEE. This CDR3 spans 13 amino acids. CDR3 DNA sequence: TGTGCCAGCAGCTTGACTAGCGGGGGTGAGCAGTTCTTC. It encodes CASSLTSGGEQFF.

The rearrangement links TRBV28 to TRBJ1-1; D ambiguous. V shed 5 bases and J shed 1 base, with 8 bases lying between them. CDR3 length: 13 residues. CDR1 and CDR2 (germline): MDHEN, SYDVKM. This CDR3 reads CASSETGNTEAFF. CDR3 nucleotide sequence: TGTGCCAGCAGTGAGACGGGGAACACTGAAGCTTTCTTT.

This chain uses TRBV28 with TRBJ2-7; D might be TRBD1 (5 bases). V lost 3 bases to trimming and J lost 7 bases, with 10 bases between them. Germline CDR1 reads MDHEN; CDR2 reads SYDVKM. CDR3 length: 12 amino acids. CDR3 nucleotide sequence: TGTGCCAGCAGTTTTCGACAGATGGAGCAGTACTTC. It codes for CASSFRQMEQYF.

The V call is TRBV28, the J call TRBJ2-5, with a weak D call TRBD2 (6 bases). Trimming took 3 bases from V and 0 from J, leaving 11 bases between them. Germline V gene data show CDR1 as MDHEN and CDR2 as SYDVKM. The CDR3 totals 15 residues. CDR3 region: CASSFISGDQETQYF. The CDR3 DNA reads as TGTGCCAGCAGTTTTATTAGCGGAGACCAAGAGACCCAGTACTTC.

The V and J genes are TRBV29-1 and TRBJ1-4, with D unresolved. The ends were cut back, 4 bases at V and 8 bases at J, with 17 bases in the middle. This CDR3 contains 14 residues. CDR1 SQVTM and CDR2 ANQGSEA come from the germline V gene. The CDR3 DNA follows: TGCAGCGTTGCGTTCCCCCAAGGCAAGGAAAAACTGTTTTTT. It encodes CSVAFPQGKEKLFF.

The CDR3 here is CASSAKGLVGNNEQFF. The CDR3 nucleotides read TGTGCCAGCAGCGCGAAGGGACTAGTCGGGAACAATGAGCAGTTCTTC. The gene calls are TRBV7-9 and TRBJ2-1; 8 nucleotides agree with TRBD2. Germline trimming cut 5 bases from V and 5 bases from J; bases unmatched to any gene: 11. Germline loops: CDR1 SEHNR, CDR2 FQNEAQ (reference sequence). This CDR3 region has 16 residues.

In DNA, the CDR3 is TGTGCCAGCAGCCCCCGATACGGTAGCAATCAGCCCCAGCATTTT. Protein sequence: CASSPRYGSNQPQHF. The rearrangement links TRBV9 to TRBJ1-5; D is unclear. V was clipped by 4 bases and J by 0 bases, with 11 bases between them. CDR1 SGDLS and CDR2 YYNGEE come from the germline V gene. CDR3 length equals 15 residues.

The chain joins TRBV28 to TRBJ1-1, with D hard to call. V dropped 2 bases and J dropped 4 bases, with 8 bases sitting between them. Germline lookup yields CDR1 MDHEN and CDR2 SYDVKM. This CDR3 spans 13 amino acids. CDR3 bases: TGTGCCAGCAGTTTAGGGGTAGCCACTGAAGCTTTCTTT. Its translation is CASSLGVATEAFF.

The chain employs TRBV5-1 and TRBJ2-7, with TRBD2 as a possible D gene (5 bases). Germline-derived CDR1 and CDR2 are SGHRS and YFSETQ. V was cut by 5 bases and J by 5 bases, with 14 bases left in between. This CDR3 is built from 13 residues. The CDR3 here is CASSGEFHDEQYF. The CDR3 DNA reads TGCGCCAGCAGTGGGGAGTTTCACGACGAGCAGTACTTC.

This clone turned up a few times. The CDR3 coding sequence is TGTGCCAGCAGCTTAATGAATGAGCAGTTCTTC. The encoded protein is CASSLMNEQFF. The rearrangement joins TRBV7-2 to TRBJ2-1; D gene ambiguous. V gave up 2 bases and J gave up 7 bases, with 3 bases separating them. CDR1 is SGHTA, CDR2 FQGNSA, per germline. The CDR3 length is 11 residues.